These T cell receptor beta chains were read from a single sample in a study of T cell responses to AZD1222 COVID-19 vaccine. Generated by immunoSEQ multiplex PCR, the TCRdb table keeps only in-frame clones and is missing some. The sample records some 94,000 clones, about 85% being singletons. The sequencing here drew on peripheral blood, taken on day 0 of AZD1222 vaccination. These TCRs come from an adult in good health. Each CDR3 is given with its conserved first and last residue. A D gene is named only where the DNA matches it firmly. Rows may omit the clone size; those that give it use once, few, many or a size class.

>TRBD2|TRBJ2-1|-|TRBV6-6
TGTGCCAGCAGTTACGGACTAGCGGGGTCCTACAATGAGCAGTTCTTC
CASSYGLAGSYNEQFF
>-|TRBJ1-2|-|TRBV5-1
TGCGCCAGCAGCAGCCGACAGGCGACGGACTATGGCTACACCTTC
CASSSRQATDYGYTF
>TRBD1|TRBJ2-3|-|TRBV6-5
TGTGCCAGCAGTACCACAGGGGGCGTAGATACGCAGTATTTT
CASSTTGGVDTQYF
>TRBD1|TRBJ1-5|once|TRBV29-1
TGCAGCGCCTCCACAGGGGGAGGTAGTCAGCCCCAGCATTTT
CSASTGGGSQPQHF
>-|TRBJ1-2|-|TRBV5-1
TGTGCCAGCAGCTCACCACCCACTAACTATGGCTACACCTTC
CASSSPPTNYGYTF
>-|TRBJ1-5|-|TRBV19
TGTGCCAGTAGGTGGAAAGCGGGCAATCAGCCCCAGCATTTT
CASRWKAGNQPQHF
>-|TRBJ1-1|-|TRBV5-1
TGTGCCAGCAGCTTGAAGGGGCCGGTCGGGAACACTGAAGCTTTCTTT
CASSLKGPVGNTEAFF
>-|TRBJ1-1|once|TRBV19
TGTGCCAGTAGTCGTCAGGGTAACACTGAAGCTTTCTTT
CASSRQGNTEAFF
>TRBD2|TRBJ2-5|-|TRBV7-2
TGTGCCAGCAGCCCTCAGGGGACTAGCGGGGTTGAGACCCAGTACTTC
CASSPQGTSGVETQYF
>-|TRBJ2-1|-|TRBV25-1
TGTGCCAGCAGTGAGTCGGGGGGCCCCACCGAGCAGTTCTTC
CASSESGGPTEQFF
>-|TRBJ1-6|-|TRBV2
TGTGCCAGCATGGGGAATTCACCCCTCCACTTT
CASMGNSPLHF
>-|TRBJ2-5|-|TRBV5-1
TGCGCCAGCAGAAAGACTAGAGGCGAGACCCAGTACTTC
CASRKTRGETQYF
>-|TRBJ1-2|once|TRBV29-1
TGCAGCGTTGAAAGGAGGGACGGCTACACCTTC
CSVERRDGYTF
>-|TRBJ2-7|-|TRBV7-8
TGTGCCAGCAGCTTAGTTTCGGGTACGGCCTACGAGCAGTACTTC
CASSLVSGTAYEQYF
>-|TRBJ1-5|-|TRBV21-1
TGTGCCAGCAGCAAAGAGGGGCAGGGAGTAAATCAGCCCCAGCATTTT
CASSKEGQGVNQPQHF
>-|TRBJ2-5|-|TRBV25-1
TGTGCCAGCAGTGAAGCAGGGCGGGGGCGAGAGACCCAGTACTTC
CASSEAGRGRETQYF
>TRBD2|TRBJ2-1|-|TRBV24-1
TGTGCCACCAGTGAGCCGGGACTAGCGAATGAGCAGTTCTTC
CATSEPGLANEQFF
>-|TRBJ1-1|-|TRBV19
TGTGCCAGTAGTATAGTAGGCGGGGGACACACTGAAGCTTTCTTT
CASSIVGGGHTEAFF
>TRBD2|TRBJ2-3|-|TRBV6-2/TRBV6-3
TGTGCCAGCAGCTCATCCCGACTAGCGGGGCCCCCAGATACGCAGTATTTT
CASSSSRLAGPPDTQYF
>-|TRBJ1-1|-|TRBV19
TGTGCCAGTAGAGATGACAGCCGAAACACTGAAGCTTTCTTT
CASRDDSRNTEAFF
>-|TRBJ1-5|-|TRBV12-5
TGTGCTAGTGGTTCGGCGTTGCCCCAGCATTTT
CASGSALPQHF
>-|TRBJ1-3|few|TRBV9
TGTGCCAGCAGCGTATTCTCCGGAAACACCATATATTTT
CASSVFSGNTIYF
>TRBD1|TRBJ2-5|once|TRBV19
TGTGCCAGTAGTCCCACCGGGACAGGGGGGACCCAGTACTTC
CASSPTGTGGTQYF
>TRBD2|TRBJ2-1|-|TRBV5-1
TGTGCCAGCAGCTTGATGGGGACTAGCGGCAATGAGCAGTTCTTC
CASSLMGTSGNEQFF
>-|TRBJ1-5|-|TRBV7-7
TGTGCTAGCAGCTTTACCCTTAATAGCAATCAGCCCCAGCATTTT
CASSFTLNSNQPQHF
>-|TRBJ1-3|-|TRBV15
TGTGCCACCAGCAACTCACAGGAGACCTCTGGAAACACCATATATTTT
CATSNSQETSGNTIYF
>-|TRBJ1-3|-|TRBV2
TGTGCCAGCCTGTGGCAGGGCGGAAACACCATATATTTT
CASLWQGGNTIYF
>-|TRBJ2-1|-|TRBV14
TGTGCCAGCAGCCAAGTAAAGAGCGAATCCTTCTTC
CASSQVKSESFF
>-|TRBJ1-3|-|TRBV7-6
TGTGCCAGCAGTCCTGGGCCTTACTCTGGAAACACCATATATTTT
CASSPGPYSGNTIYF
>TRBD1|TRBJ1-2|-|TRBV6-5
TGTGCCAGCAGTTGGGGACAGGGGCACTATGGCTACACCTTC
CASSWGQGHYGYTF
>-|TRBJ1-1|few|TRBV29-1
TGCAGCGTCACGCCCTTGGATTCTAGCGTGACTGAAGCTTTCTTT
CSVTPLDSSVTEAFF
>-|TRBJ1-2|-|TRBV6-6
TGTGCCAGTTACACCGATGGGAGGAACTATGGCTACACCTTC
CASYTDGRNYGYTF
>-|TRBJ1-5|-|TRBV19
TGTGCCAGTAACCTAAGCTCGGGACACCGATATCAGCCCCAGCATTTT
CASNLSSGHRYQPQHF
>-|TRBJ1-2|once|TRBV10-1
TGCGCCAGCAGTCAGTACGCCGCCAACTATGGCTACACCTTC
CASSQYAANYGYTF
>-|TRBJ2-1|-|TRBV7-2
TGTGCCAGCAGCCCCTCTCGGACAGAGCAGTTCTTC
CASSPSRTEQFF
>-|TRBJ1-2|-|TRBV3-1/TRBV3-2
TGTGCCAGCAGCCAAGGAAGAAGCTATGGCTACACCTTC
CASSQGRSYGYTF
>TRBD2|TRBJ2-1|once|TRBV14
TGTGCCAGCAGCCAAGAGCTAGCGGGAGTCGGGAATGAGCAGTTCTTC
CASSQELAGVGNEQFF
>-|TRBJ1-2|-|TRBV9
TGTGCCAGCAGCACCGAGCGGACAGAACCCTATGGCTACACCTTC
CASSTERTEPYGYTF
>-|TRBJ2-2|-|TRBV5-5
TGTGCCAGCAGCTACGCCGCCAGTTCTCCCGGGGAGCTGTTTTTT
CASSYAASSPGELFF
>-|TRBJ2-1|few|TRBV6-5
TGTGCCAGCAGTTACGTTCCCAGGGGGGGCAATGAGCAGTTCTTC
CASSYVPRGGNEQFF
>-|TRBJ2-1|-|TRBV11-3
TGTGCCAGCAGCTTAGAACCCCCCTCCCGGGACAACCGCAAGGATGAGCAGTTCTTC
CASSLEPPSRDNRKDEQFF
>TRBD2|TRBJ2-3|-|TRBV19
TGTGCCAGTAGTCTAGCGGGAGCCCGGTTCCCAGATACGCAGTATTTT
CASSLAGARFPDTQYF
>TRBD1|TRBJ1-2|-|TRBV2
TGTGCCAGCAGTAGACAGGGGGCGTTCTATGGCTACACCTTC
CASSRQGAFYGYTF
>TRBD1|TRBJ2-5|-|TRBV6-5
TGTGCCAGCAGTACTGACAGGGGGCGCCACGGGACCCAGTACTTC
CASSTDRGRHGTQYF
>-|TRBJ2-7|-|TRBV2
TGTGCCAGCAGTGATACCCCTGAGCTCGAGCAGTACTTC
CASSDTPELEQYF